This TCR beta chain comes out of a study of CD8 T cells in Susac syndrome. The RNA input was roughly 0.45 to 1 ug, and it was reverse transcribed with random hexamers. Each CDR3 protein gets one entry after TCRdb re-called the immunoSEQ multiplex PCR reads with MiXCR. The sample carries fewer than 150,000 distinct CDR3 sequences, over 90% recorded once. This CDR3 has 17 residues. J was trimmed by 0 bases and V by 5 bases; bases with no gene match: 9. The V gene's germline CDR1 is SGHDT and CDR2 YYEEEE. The V call is TRBV5-6, the J call TRBJ2-4, with TRBD2 identical over 9 bases. This sequence was found in a human donor with Susac syndrome. Sequenced sample: CD8+ T cells from PBMCs. This CDR3 is CASSSRLAVIAKNIQYF. The CDR3 bases are TGTGCCAGCAGTTCCCGACTAGCGGTCATAGCCAAAAACATTCAGTACTTC.